A selection of T cell receptor beta chains follows, all from one sample in a study of ipilimumab plus nivolumab after autologous stem cell transplantation. Profiling relied on immunoSEQ multiplex PCR, and the TCRdb table lists in-frame clones only, not all of them. The repertoire includes more than 20,000 clones, 77% of them detected once, and around a fifth sits in the top ten. Material: PBMCs, obtained in a trial of ipilimumab plus nivolumab as post-transplant consolidation. The receptors were gathered from a male donor with diffuse large B-cell lymphoma. CDR3s include the opening cysteine and the closing phenylalanine or tryptophan. Part of the rows lack a size; the others show once, few, many or a class for expanded clones.

j_call	v_call	clone_size	cdr3_aa
TRBJ1-5	TRBV28	once	CASSFVPSESGGQPQHF
TRBJ1-1	TRBV30	many	CAWSVLSEAFF
TRBJ1-6	TRBV2	-	CASDMERQGYSPLHF
TRBJ1-5	TRBV5-5	-	CASSLVQGGNQPQHF
TRBJ2-5	TRBV18	-	CASSGDRSQTQYF
TRBJ2-5	TRBV6-5	-	CASSPEGHRETQYF
TRBJ2-2	TRBV2	once	CASSEAPSGELFF
TRBJ1-2	TRBV12-1	-	CASNPPGQGSYGYTF
TRBJ1-1	TRBV30	once	CASGDRSEAFF
TRBJ1-2	TRBV4-1	-	CASSQDLATSLNYGYTF
-	TRBV7-3	once	CASSAHRGSPIYEQYF
TRBJ2-3	TRBV27	-	CASSYTISGAGDTQYF
-	TRBV28	-	CASSDRVESEQYF
TRBJ1-2	TRBV5-8	-	CASSLRGRDGYTF
TRBJ2-7	TRBV7-2	-	CASSPGTGSLGEQYF
TRBJ2-4	TRBV7-9	-	CASSYSAVKYF
TRBJ1-2	TRBV18	-	CASSPEWGPTF
TRBJ2-1	TRBV7-2	-	CASSSSLNLYNEQFF
TRBJ1-2	TRBV7-2	-	CASSPDGPSSNYGYTF
TRBJ2-3	TRBV21-1	few	CASSLLDGGSADTQYF
TRBJ2-3	TRBV11-1	-	CASSLVGDTQYF
TRBJ1-6	TRBV15	-	CATSRDPSGSSYNSPLHF
TRBJ2-1	TRBV6-1	-	CASSEALGTTSVSYNEQFF
TRBJ1-1	TRBV28	-	CASSRPGRTEAFF
TRBJ2-3	TRBV5-6	few	CASSLGPTGTDTQYF
TRBJ1-2	TRBV6-5	-	CASSDAGYGYTF
TRBJ2-3	TRBV9	-	CASSVVGTSGPDTQYF
TRBJ2-2	TRBV7-6	few	CASSLRGTGSTGELFF
TRBJ2-7	TRBV5-1	-	CASSLRYEQYF
TRBJ2-7	TRBV6-6	-	CASRNGGEGGSYEQYF
TRBJ1-1	TRBV18	-	CASSPGAVAFF
TRBJ1-6	TRBV4-3	-	CASSQDGAGMNSPLHF
TRBJ1-4	TRBV9	-	CASSEGWEANEKLFF
TRBJ2-1	TRBV5-1	-	CASSLAGTSSYNEQFF
TRBJ1-1	TRBV4-2	-	CASSQDWGGSNTEAFF
TRBJ1-3	TRBV18	few	CASSPGQVFSGNTIYF
TRBJ1-4	TRBV7-9	medium-sized	CASSRDRDNEKLFF
TRBJ1-3	TRBV7-9	-	CASSYAGPSGNTIYF
-	TRBV7-2	-	CASSFWDRISYEQYF
TRBJ2-1	TRBV18	-	CASSLNQGVTNEQFF
TRBJ2-2	TRBV30	-	CASTPGRTGVTGELFF